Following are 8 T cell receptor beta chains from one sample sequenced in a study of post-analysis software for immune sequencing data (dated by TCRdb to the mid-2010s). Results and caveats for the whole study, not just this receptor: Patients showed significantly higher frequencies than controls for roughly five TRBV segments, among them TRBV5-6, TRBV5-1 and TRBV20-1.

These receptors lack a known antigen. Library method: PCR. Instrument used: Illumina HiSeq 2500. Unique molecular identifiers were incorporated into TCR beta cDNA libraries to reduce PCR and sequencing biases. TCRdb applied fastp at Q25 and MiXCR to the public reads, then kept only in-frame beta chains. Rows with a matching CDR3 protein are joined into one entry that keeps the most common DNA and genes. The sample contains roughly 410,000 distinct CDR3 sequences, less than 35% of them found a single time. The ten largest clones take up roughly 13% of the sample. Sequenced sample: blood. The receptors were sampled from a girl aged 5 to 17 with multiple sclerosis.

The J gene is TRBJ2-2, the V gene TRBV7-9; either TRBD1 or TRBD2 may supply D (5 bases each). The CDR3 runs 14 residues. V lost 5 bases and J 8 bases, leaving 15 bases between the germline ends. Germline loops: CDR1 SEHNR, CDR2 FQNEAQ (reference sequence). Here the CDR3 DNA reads TGTGCCAGCAGCCTTCCGGGACCCTCGGGGGAGCTGTTTTTT. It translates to CASSLPGPSGELFF.

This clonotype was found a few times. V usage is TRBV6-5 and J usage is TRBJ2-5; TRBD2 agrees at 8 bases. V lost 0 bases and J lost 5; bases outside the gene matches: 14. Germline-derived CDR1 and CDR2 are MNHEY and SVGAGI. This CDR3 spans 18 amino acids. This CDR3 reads CASSYSPAAGGWTETQYF. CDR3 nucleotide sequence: TGTGCCAGCAGTTACTCGCCCGCGGCGGGGGGATGGACGGAGACCCAGTACTTC.

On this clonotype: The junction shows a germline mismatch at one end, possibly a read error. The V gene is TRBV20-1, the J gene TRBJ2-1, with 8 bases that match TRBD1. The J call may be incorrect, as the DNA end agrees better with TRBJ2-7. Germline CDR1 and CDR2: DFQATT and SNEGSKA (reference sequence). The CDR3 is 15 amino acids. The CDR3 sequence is CSAIRTGTGVYGQYF. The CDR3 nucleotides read TGCAGTGCTATTAGAACTGGGACAGGAGTCTACGGGCAGTACTTC.

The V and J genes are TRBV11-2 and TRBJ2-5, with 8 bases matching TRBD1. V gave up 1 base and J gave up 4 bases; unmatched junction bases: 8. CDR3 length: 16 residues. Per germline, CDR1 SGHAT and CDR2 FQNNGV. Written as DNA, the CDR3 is TGTGCCAGCAGCTTAGGTGACAGGGGAGGTGGAGAGACCCAGTACTTC. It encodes CASSLGDRGGGETQYF.

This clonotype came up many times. The CDR3 DNA follows: TGTGCCAGCAGCCAAGACTTAACCCGCTCTGGGGCCAACGTCCTGACTTTC. The encoded protein is CASSQDLTRSGANVLTF. The chain joins TRBV4-2 to TRBJ2-6, with D hard to call. Germline V gene sequence: CDR1 LGHNA, CDR2 YNFKEQ. The CDR3 is 17 residues long. Between the trimmed V and J ends, which lost 0 bases and 0 bases, there was a span of 9 bases.

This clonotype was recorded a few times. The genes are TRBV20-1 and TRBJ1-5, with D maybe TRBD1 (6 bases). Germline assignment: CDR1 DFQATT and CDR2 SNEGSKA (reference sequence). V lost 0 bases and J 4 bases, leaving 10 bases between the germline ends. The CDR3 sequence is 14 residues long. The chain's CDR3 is CSARDVRGNQPQHF. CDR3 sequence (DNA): TGCAGTGCTAGAGACGTCAGGGGAAATCAGCCCCAGCATTTT.

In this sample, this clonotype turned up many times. The CDR3 nucleotides are TGTGCCAGCAGCTTAGACGGGGTTGGCTACACCTTC. Translated: CASSLDGVGYTF. The V and J genes are TRBV7-3 and TRBJ1-2; D not resolved. The CDR3 totals 12 residues. Germline V lookup: CDR1 SGHTA, CDR2 FQGTGA. The germline V and J ends were trimmed by 2 bases and 7 bases, with 8 bases remaining between them.

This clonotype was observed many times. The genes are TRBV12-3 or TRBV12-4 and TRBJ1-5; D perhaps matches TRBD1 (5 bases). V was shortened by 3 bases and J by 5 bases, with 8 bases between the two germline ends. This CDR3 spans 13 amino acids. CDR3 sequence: CASSFSGDQPQHF. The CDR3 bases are TGTGCCAGCAGTTTCTCGGGGGATCAGCCCCAGCATTTT.